This T cell receptor (beta chain) was captured by sequencing in a study of control samples from healthy donors and cancer patients. Only in-frame clones appear in the TCRdb table, and some are missing; sequencing was by immunoSEQ multiplex PCR. The table has 230,000 or so clones, 90% to 95% seen once. Sequenced sample: blood. This clonotype was obtained from a man aged 50 to 59 in good health.

The CDR3 DNA follows: TGTGCCATCAGTGAGTCAGGAGGGAAGGGGCCCTACGAGCAGTACGTC. This encodes CAISESGGKGPYEQYV. The chain joins TRBV10-3 to TRBJ2-7, with a possible D match to TRBD2 (6 bases). The V end was cut by 0 bases, the J end by 2 bases, with 14 bases between. Germline CDR1 reads ENHRY; CDR2 reads SYGVKD. This CDR3 region has 16 residues.